Here is one T cell receptor beta chain with its context. No antigen is known for it. The data originate from a study of OX40 agonist ivuxolimab in advanced cancers. CDR1 is MNHEY and CDR2 is SMNVEV in the germline V gene (reference sequence). The CDR3 consists of 14 residues. V lost 8 bases to trimming and J lost 6 bases, with 19 bases between them. Profiled with immunoSEQ multiplex PCR; TCRdb holds only in-frame clones, not every one. The sample contains 81,000 or so clones, about 88% of which appear only once. Study outcomes and limitations: The study found that CD8+ T cells averaged more expanded clones than CD4+.

The clonotype comes from an adult with an advanced solid tumor such as melanoma, head and neck, liver or kidney cancer. The chain joins TRBV27 to TRBJ1-1, with D possibly TRBD1 on 6 matching bases. Sample: CD4+ or CD8+ T cells sorted from blood, taken in a trial of the OX40 agonist ivuxolimab. The CDR3 loop is CASGYRAGDAEAFF. The CDR3 DNA follows: TGTGCCAGCGGTTACAGGGCGGGGGACGCTGAAGCTTTCTTT.